This passage covers 22 T cell receptor beta chains from one sample sequenced in a study of naive and memory T cell subsets. The library had UMIs added by 3' ligation of an oligonucleotide to TCR cDNA. Ligated cDNA underwent four rounds of PCR with nested alpha and beta constant region primers and SP2. TCRdb ran MiXCR on the 5' RACE reads and lists one entry per CDR3 protein. The data hold 25,000 to 35,000 distinct CDR3 sequences, with approximately 16% observed a single time. These receptors all come from a female donor in good health.

This clonotype is categorized as medium-sized. The genes are TRBV6-5 and TRBJ2-7, with D perhaps matching TRBD2 (5 bases). Germline V lookup: CDR1 MNHEY, CDR2 SVGAGI. V lost 7 bases and J 7 bases, leaving 14 bases between the germline ends. The CDR3 has 12 residues. For the CDR3, the DNA is TGTGCCAGCACCACGGGAATCGGAGAGCAGTACTTC. Amino acid sequence: CASTTGIGEQYF.

In nucleotides, the CDR3 is TGCGCCAGCAGCTTGGGGACAGGAGTGGAGTATTTT. Amino acid sequence: CASSLGTGVEYF. This rearrangement joins TRBV5-1 to TRBJ2-3, with TRBD1 matching 7 bases. CDR3 length: 12 amino acids. V dropped 0 bases and J dropped 13; count of bases not matched to a gene: 5. Germline-derived CDR1 and CDR2 are SGHRS and YFSETQ.

V gene TRBV20-1 combines with J gene TRBJ1-4; D may be TRBD1 (5 bases). The CDR3 has 16 amino acids. V was shortened by 0 bases and J by 4 bases, with 15 bases between the two germline ends. CDR1 and CDR2 from the germline V gene are DFQATT and SNEGSKA (reference sequence). CDR3 in DNA: TGCAGTGCTAGAGAAAGGCCGGGGCCGGGTAATGAAAAACTGTTTTTT. This codes for CSARERPGPGNEKLFF.

The gene calls are TRBV5-1 and TRBJ2-3; TRBD2 is a possible D gene (6 bases). Per germline, CDR1 SGHRS and CDR2 YFSETQ. The CDR3 length is 15 residues. The V gene lost 4 bases and the J gene lost 0 bases, with 12 bases spanning the gap. CDR3 residues: CASSPRDFSTDTQYF. Written as DNA, the CDR3 is TGCGCCAGCAGCCCGCGGGACTTTAGCACAGATACGCAGTATTTT.

This clonotype has only one observation. The rearrangement joins TRBV15 to TRBJ1-5; D is possibly TRBD1 (5 bases). The CDR3 runs to 14 residues. Germline V gene lookup returns CDR1 LNHNV and CDR2 YYDKDF (reference sequence). The V end lost 0 bases, the J end lost 6 bases, and 9 bases lay between the germline ends. CDR3 amino acids: CATSRDQGGQPQHF. The CDR3 nucleotides are TGTGCCACCAGCAGAGACCAGGGCGGTCAGCCCCAGCATTTT. The variable domain in full, with the rest retrieved from reference TRBV15 and TRBJ1-5, is DAMVIQNPRYQVTQFGKPVTLSCSQTLNHNVMYWYQQKSSQAPKLLFHYYDKDFNNEADTPDNFQSRRPNTSFCFLDIRSPGLGDTAMYLCATSRDQGGQPQHFGDGTRLSIL.

This chain joins TRBV6-1 and TRBJ2-3; D not resolved. CDR1 and CDR2 (germline): MNHNS, SASEGT. The CDR3 contains 17 residues. The V end was cut by 4 bases, the J end by 0 bases, with 17 bases between. CDR3 nucleotides: TGTGCCAGCAGTGGCCCGGGCACTACCTACAGCACAGATACGCAGTATTTT. Amino acids: CASSGPGTTYSTDTQYF.

Comments on this clonotype: One end of the junction varies from germline; a read error may be responsible. The CDR3 DNA reads as TGTGCCAGCAGCTTGGACAGGGGTACTAACTATGGCGACACCTTC. It encodes CASSLDRGTNYGDTF. This chain uses TRBV7-2 with TRBJ1-2; 9 bases map to TRBD1. The CDR3 is 15 amino acids. Germline CDR1 SGHTA, CDR2 FQGNSA.

This clonotype was found many times. The gene calls are TRBV6-5 and TRBJ1-1; D might be TRBD1 (6 bases). The CDR3 runs to 12 residues. From germline, CDR1 is MNHEY and CDR2 SVGAGI. The V end was cut by 6 bases, the J end by 10 bases, with 15 bases between. CDR3 DNA: TGTGCCAGCAGCCTCGACAGGATCGGAGCTTTCTTT. This gives the protein CASSLDRIGAFF.

This clonotype was counted many times. The chain carries TRBV6-5 and TRBJ2-5; 14 nucleotides match TRBD2. The CDR3 length is 17 residues. Germline V gene sequence: CDR1 MNHEY, CDR2 SVGAGI. Trimming took 0 bases from V and 4 from J; bases not matched to a gene: 4. The CDR3 DNA reads TGTGCCAGCAGTTACTCGGGAGGGACTAGCGGGGGAGAGACCCAGTACTTC. Residues: CASSYSGGTSGGETQYF.

This clonotype was counted only a few times. The rearrangement uses TRBV6-1 and TRBJ2-1; no clear D. The CDR3 runs 14 residues. V lost 2 bases, J lost 6 bases, and 11 bases lay in between. In germline, CDR1 is MNHNS, CDR2 SASEGT. CDR3 DNA: TGTGCCAGCAGTGAAAGGGCAGGACGCAATGAGCAGTTCTTC. Its translation: CASSERAGRNEQFF.

In this sample, this clonotype turned up many times. The V gene is TRBV7-3, the J gene TRBJ2-5, with 7 bases identical to TRBD2. Germline CDR1 is SGHTA and CDR2 is FQGTGA. The CDR3 consists of 13 residues. The ends lost 2 bases at V and 9 bases at J; junction bases unmatched: 6. CDR3 sequence (DNA): TGTGCCAGCAGCTTATCTACTAGCGCGGCCCAGTACTTC. It yields the protein CASSLSTSAAQYF.

The CDR3 DNA reads TGCAGTGCTAGAGGTCCCCAGGGCCGAGCCTATGGCTACACCTTC. This codes for CSARGPQGRAYGYTF. The rearrangement uses TRBV20-1 and TRBJ1-2, with TRBD1 as a possible D gene (5 bases). Trimming pared 1 base from V and 4 bases from J, leaving 16 bases between. Germline assignment: CDR1 DFQATT and CDR2 SNEGSKA (reference sequence). The CDR3 totals 15 residues.

This clonotype was seen at least ten times. The rearrangement links TRBV27 to TRBJ1-2, with 9 bases aligning to TRBD1. This CDR3 is 17 amino acids long. Germline V CDR1 and CDR2: MNHEY, SMNVEV (reference sequence). The junction had 15 bases not matched to a gene; V was cut back by 5 bases and J by 5 bases. DNA of the CDR3: TGTGCCAGCAGTCCCATAGGGGGGACAGGGACAGGATATGGCTACACCTTC. Protein: CASSPIGGTGTGYGYTF.

The sample holds many counts of this clonotype. The rearrangement joins TRBV12-3 or TRBV12-4 to TRBJ1-6; 7 positions agree with TRBD1. Trimming removed 6 bases from V and 6 bases from J; junction bases left unmatched: 8. The CDR3 loop spans 15 amino acids. The CDR3, as DNA: TGTGCCAGCAGCCTCGACAGGGATGGTAATTCACCCCTCCACTTT. Protein: CASSLDRDGNSPLHF.

This clonotype has only a few counts. The chain has TRBV9 and TRBJ2-7, with D uncertain. V lost 0 bases to trimming and J lost 6 bases, with 13 bases between them. Per germline, CDR1 SGDLS and CDR2 YYNGEE. CDR3 length equals 14 residues. CDR3 residues: CASSVEGGTVEQYF. CDR3 DNA: TGTGCCAGCAGCGTAGAGGGCGGAACAGTCGAGCAGTACTTC.

This clonotype was detected many times. The chain uses TRBV20-1 and TRBJ2-1; 14 nucleotides agree with TRBD2. This CDR3 has 13 residues. The J segment lost 9 bases and the V segment lost 6 bases, leaving 4 bases of the junction unmatched. Germline CDR1 DFQATT, CDR2 SNEGSKA (reference sequence). The CDR3 DNA reads as TGCAGTGCCCCGGGACTAGCGGGGGTTGAGCAGTTCTTC. It is translated as CSAPGLAGVEQFF.

This chain connects TRBV20-1 to TRBJ2-1; 7 nucleotides line up with TRBD2. The CDR3 has 17 amino acids. V dropped 0 bases and J dropped 4; count of bases not matched to a gene: 12. Per germline, CDR1 DFQATT and CDR2 SNEGSKA (reference sequence). CDR3 coding DNA: TGCAGTGCTAGAGATCACCTGCATCAGCGGGGTTACAATGAGCAGTTCTTC. Its protein is CSARDHLHQRGYNEQFF.

This chain links TRBV3-1 with TRBJ2-4; D is possibly TRBD1 (5 bases). CDR1 is LGHDT, CDR2 YNNKEL, per germline (reference sequence). There are 15 residues in the CDR3. Trimming pared 0 bases from V and 6 bases from J, leaving 12 bases between. The CDR3 reads CASSQDNRKINIQYF. In DNA, the CDR3 is TGTGCCAGCAGCCAAGATAACAGGAAAATAAACATTCAGTACTTC.

The V gene is TRBV5-1, the J gene TRBJ1-1; no clear D gene. The germline gives CDR1 SGHRS, CDR2 YFSETQ. This CDR3 has 17 residues. V gave up 4 bases and J gave up 2 bases, with 21 bases separating them. The CDR3 coding sequence is TGCGCCAGCAGCCCCGGAATGGATAGAGTCCGAAACACTGAAGCTTTCTTT. Amino acid sequence: CASSPGMDRVRNTEAFF.

This clonotype came up a few times. This chain uses TRBV5-1 with TRBJ1-6, with D uncertain. CDR3 length: 13 residues. Germline V gives CDR1 SGHRS, CDR2 YFSETQ. The V and J ends lost 0 bases and 5 bases respectively, with 3 bases between them. For the CDR3, the DNA is TGCGCCAGCAGCTTGGGGGATAATTCACCCCTCCACTTT. Residues: CASSLGDNSPLHF.

This clonotype is labeled as medium-sized. This chain links TRBV20-1 with TRBJ1-3; 7 nucleotides line up with TRBD1. Germline CDR1 DFQATT, CDR2 SNEGSKA (reference sequence). Trimming at V came to 2 bases and at J to 0 bases, leaving 16 bases not matched to a gene. The CDR3 totals 19 residues. The chain's CDR3 is CSARKPGQKFPYSGNTIYF. The CDR3 bases are TGCAGTGCTAGAAAGCCGGGACAGAAGTTTCCCTACTCTGGAAACACCATATATTTT.

This clonotype came up many times. The chain has TRBV12-3 or TRBV12-4 and TRBJ2-2; weak D call: TRBD1 (5 bases). The CDR3 consists of 14 residues. Trimming shortened V by 10 bases and J by 5 bases, and 17 bases separated the two germline ends. CDR3 in DNA: TGTGCCACCCTAGGGGCAGGGCGGACCGGGGAGCTGTTTTTT. This sequence encodes CATLGAGRTGELFF.